The present entry profiles one T cell receptor beta chain with its context. This record comes from a study of blood T cell repertoires in COVID-19. On the study more broadly: Acute-phase and convalescent COVID-19 samples originated in the United States, Italy and Spain.

V lost 4 bases to trimming and J lost 2 bases, with 23 bases between them. CDR3 size: 18 residues. CDR1 SGHTA and CDR2 FQGTGA come from the germline V gene. Assay: immunoSEQ multiplex PCR; the TCRdb copy retains only in-frame clones and omits some. The sample lists approximately 300,000 clones; 85% were seen once. The sequence was collected from a woman aged 25 to 39 who had been exposed to COVID-19. Sequenced sample: PBMCs or T cells enriched from blood (not recorded which). This chain joins TRBV7-3 and TRBJ1-2; tentatively, D is TRBD1 (5 bases). CDR3: CASSSLPVGGDPNYGYTF. The CDR3 nucleotides read TGTGCCAGCAGCTCCCTTCCGGTCGGGGGAGACCCAAACTATGGCTACACCTTC. The full variable domain, its missing parts supplied by reference TRBV7-3 and TRBJ1-2, is GAGVSQTPSNKVTEKGKYVELRCDPISGHTALYWYRQSLGQGPEFLIYFQGTGAADDSGLPNDRFFAVRPEGSVSTLKIQRTERGDSAVYLCASSSLPVGGDPNYGYTFGSGTRLTVV.